This T cell receptor beta chain was recovered during a study of cytomegalovirus exposure and HLA in healthy donors. The CDR3 extends over 14 amino acids. The germline gives CDR1 LNHNV, CDR2 YYDKDF (reference sequence). V lost 3 bases to trimming and J lost 8 bases; unmatched junction nucleotides: 7. This clone was observed a few times. Use of 60 Vbeta and 13 Jbeta primers characterized the PCR. The data were produced by immunoSEQ multiplex PCR, yet TCRdb's version contains in-frame clones alone and is incomplete. The table shows 140,000 or so clones, with around three quarters occurring only once. This rearrangement joins TRBV15 to TRBJ1-2; 9 bases line up with TRBD1. The clonotype originates from a woman in her thirties or forties in good health and CMV-seronegative. Input material: PBMCs. The CDR3: CATSSGDRERGYTF. The CDR3 DNA follows: TGTGCCACCAGCAGTGGGGACAGGGAGAGAGGCTACACCTTC.